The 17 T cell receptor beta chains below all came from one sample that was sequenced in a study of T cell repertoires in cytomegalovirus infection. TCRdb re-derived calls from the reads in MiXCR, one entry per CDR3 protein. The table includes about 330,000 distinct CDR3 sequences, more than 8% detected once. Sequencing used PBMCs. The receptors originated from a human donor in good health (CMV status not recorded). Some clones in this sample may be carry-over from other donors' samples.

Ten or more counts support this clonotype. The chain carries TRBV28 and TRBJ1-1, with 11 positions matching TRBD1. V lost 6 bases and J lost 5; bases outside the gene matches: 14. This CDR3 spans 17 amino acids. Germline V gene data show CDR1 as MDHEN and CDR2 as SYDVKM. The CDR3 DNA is TGTGCCAGCAGCCCCGGACAGGGGGCAAGAAAAGGGACTGAAGCTTTCTTT. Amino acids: CASSPGQGARKGTEAFF.

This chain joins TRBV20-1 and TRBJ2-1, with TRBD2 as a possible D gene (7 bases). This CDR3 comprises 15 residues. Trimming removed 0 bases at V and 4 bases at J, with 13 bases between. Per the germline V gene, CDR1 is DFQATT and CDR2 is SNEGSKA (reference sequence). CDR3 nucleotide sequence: TGCAGTGCTAGAGAAGAGGGGGGGGGATACAATGAGCAGTTCTTC. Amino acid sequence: CSAREEGGGYNEQFF.

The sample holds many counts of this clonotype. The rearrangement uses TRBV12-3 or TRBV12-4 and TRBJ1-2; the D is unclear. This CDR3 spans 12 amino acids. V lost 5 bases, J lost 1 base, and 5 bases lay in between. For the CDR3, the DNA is TGTGCCAGCAGTCAATTTAACTATGGCTACACCTTC. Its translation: CASSQFNYGYTF.

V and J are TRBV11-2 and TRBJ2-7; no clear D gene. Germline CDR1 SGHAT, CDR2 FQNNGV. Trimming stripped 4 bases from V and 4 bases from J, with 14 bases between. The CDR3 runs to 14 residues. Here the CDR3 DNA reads TGTGCCAGCAGCTCGAGGACGGCCGATTACGAGCAGTACTTC. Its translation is CASSSRTADYEQYF.

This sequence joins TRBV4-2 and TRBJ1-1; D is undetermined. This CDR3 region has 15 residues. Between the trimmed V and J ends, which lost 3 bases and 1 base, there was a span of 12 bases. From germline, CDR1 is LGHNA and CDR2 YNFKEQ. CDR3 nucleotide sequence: TGTGCCAGCAGCCAGGCATACGGCAAGAACACTGAAGCTTTCTTT. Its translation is CASSQAYGKNTEAFF.

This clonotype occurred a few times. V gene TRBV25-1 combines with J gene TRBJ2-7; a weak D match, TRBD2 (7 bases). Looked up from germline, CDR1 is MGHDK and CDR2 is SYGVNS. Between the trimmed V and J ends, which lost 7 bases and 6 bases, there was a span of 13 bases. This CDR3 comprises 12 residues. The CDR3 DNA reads TGTGCCAGCACCCTGGGAGGGGGCGAGCAGTACTTC. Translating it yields CASTLGGGEQYF.

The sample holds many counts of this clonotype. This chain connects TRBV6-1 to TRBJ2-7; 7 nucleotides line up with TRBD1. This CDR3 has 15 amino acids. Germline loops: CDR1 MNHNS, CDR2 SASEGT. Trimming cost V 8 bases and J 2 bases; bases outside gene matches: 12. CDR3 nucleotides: TGTGCCAGCTGGGAGACAGGGAAGATAGCCTACGAGCAGTACTTC. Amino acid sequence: CASWETGKIAYEQYF.

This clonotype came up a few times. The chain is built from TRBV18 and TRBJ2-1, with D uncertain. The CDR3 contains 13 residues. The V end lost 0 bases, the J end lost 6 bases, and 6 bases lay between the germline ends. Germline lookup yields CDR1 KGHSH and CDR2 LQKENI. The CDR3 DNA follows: TGTGCCAGCTCACCACCGATAGGCAATGAGCAGTTCTTC. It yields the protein CASSPPIGNEQFF.

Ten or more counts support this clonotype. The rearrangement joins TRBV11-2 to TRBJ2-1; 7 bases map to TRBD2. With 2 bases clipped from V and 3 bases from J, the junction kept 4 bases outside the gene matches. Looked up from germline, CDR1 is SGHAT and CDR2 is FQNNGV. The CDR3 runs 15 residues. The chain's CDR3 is CASSLTAGLYNEQFF. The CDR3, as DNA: TGTGCCAGCAGCTTAACAGCGGGACTCTACAATGAGCAGTTCTTC.

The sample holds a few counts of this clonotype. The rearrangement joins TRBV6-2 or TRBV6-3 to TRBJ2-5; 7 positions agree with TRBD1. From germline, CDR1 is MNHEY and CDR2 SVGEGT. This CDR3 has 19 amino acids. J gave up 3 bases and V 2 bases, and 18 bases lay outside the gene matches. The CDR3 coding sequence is TGTGCCAGCAGTTACCTAGATGGGACAGTCTACGAAGAAAAAGAGACCCAGTACTTC. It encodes CASSYLDGTVYEEKETQYF.

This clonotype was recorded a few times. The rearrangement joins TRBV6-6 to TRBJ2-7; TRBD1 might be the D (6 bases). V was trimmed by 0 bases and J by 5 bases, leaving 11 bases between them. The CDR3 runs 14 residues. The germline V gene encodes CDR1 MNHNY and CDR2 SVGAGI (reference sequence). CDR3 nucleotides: TGTGCCAGCAGTTACTCGCAGGGGTCGAACGAGCAGTACTTC. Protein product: CASSYSQGSNEQYF.

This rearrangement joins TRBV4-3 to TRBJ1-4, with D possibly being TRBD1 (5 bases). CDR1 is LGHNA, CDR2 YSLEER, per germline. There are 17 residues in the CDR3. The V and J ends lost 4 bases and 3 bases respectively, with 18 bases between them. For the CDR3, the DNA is TGCGCCAGCAGCCCCTCCGTCGGGGCGCGGGCTAATGAAAAACTGTTTTTT. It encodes CASSPSVGARANEKLFF.

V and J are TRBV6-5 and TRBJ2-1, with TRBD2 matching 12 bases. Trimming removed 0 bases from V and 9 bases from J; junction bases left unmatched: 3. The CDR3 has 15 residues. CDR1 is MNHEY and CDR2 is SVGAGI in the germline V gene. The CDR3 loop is CASSYSLAGGLEQFF. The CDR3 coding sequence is TGTGCCAGCAGTTACTCGCTAGCGGGAGGGCTTGAGCAGTTCTTC.

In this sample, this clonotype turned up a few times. The CDR3 loop reads CASNGGSSYEQYF. CDR3 nucleotide sequence: TGTGCCAGCAACGGCGGGAGCTCCTACGAGCAGTACTTC. The J gene is TRBJ2-7, the V gene TRBV25-1; the match to TRBD2 covers 7 bases. The CDR3 has 13 residues. V lost 7 bases to trimming and J lost 0 bases; unmatched junction nucleotides: 3. CDR1 is MGHDK, CDR2 SYGVNS, per germline.

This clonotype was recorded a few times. The chain's CDR3 is CASSRDRVYNEQFF. Here the CDR3 DNA reads TGTGCCAGCAGCCGGGACAGGGTGTACAATGAGCAGTTCTTC. This sequence joins TRBV4-2 and TRBJ2-1; 9 bases agree with TRBD1. The CDR3 has 14 residues. Germline-derived CDR1 and CDR2 are LGHNA and YNFKEQ. Germline trimming cut 4 bases from V and 4 bases from J; bases unmatched to any gene: 2.

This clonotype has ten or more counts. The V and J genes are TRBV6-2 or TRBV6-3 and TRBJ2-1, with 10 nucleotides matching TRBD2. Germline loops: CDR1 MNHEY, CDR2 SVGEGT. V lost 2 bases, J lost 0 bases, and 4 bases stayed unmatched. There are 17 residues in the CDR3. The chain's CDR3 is CASSYHLAGDSYNEQFF. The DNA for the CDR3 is TGTGCCAGCAGTTACCACCTAGCGGGAGACTCCTACAATGAGCAGTTCTTC.

CDR3 sequence: CASSAGTVIEAFF. The CDR3 DNA is TGTGCCAGCAGTGCCGGGACAGTGATTGAAGCTTTCTTT. The chain has TRBV2 and TRBJ1-1, with 7 bases aligning to TRBD1. V lost 4 bases to trimming and J lost 7 bases; unmatched junction nucleotides: 6. CDR3 size: 13 residues. From germline, CDR1 is SNHLY and CDR2 FYNNEI.